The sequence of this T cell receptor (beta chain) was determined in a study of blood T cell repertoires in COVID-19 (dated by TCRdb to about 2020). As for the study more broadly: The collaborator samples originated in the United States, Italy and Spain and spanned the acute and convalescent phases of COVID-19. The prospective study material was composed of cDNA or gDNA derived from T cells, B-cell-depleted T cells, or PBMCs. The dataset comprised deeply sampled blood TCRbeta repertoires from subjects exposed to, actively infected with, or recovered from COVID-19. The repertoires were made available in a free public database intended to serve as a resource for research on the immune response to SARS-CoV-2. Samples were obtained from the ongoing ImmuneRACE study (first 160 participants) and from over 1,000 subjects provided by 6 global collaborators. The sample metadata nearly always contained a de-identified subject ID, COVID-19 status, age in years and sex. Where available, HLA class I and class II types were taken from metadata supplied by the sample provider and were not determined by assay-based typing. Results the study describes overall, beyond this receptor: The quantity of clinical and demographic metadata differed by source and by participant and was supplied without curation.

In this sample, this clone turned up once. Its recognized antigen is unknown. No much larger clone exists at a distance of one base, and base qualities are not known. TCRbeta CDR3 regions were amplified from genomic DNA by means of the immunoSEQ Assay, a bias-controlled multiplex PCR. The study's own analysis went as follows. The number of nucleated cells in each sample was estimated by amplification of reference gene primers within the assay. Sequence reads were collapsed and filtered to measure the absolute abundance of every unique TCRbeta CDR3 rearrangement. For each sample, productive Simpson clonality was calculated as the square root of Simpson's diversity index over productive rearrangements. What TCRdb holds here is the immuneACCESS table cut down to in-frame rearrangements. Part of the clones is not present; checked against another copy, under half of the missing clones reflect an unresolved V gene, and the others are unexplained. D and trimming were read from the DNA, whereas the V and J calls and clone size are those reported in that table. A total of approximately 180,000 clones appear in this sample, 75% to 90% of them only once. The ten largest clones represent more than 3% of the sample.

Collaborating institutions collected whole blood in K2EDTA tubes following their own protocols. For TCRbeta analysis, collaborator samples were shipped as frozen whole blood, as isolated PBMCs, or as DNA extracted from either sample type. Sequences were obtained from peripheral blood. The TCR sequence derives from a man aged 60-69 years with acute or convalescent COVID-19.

Read as DNA, the sequence is TGTGCCAGCGAAGGGACTAGCGGGAATTCCTACAATGAGCAGTTCTTC. Translated, it reads CASEGTSGNSYNEQFF. The chain is made from TRBV28 and TRBJ2-1; 13 junctional bases match TRBD2. CDR1 and CDR2 (MDHEN, SYDVKM) derive from the germline V gene. V trim: 8 bases; J trim: 1 base; unmatched bases: 5. The CDR3 goes from the cysteine to the phenylalanine over 16 residues. Only CDR3 DNA remains: 48 bases, in frame from the first base.